At least ten counts were recorded for the clone carrying this T cell receptor (beta chain). Its antigen is currently unknown. Lactation, pregnancy, other autoimmune disease or uncontrolled infection led to exclusion of patients. Preceding any ophthalmopathy symptoms, the blood sample dates from first hyperthyroidism diagnosis. A 10 ml volume of fresh peripheral blood provided the PBMCs. Trimming took off 11 bases at V and 2 bases at J, with 16 bases between the two ends. Germline lookup yields CDR1 SNHLY and CDR2 FYNNEI. The CDR3 extends over 15 amino acids. This sample was taken from a study of T cells in Graves' hyperthyroidism and ophthalmopathy. Using RNA transcripts as the source, TCR beta CDR3 regions were amplified. The HTBI primer set was used in a first-round RT-PCR of the TCR CDR3. A single record per CDR3 protein comes from TCRdb applying MiXCR to the multiplex PCR reads. This sample has about 290,000 distinct CDR3 sequences, with about 14% found just once.

Study-level points and caveats: Most thyroid clonotypes with frequency above 0.001 were detected in blood.

The clonotype originates from a woman in her thirties with Graves' hyperthyroidism that later progressed to Graves' ophthalmopathy. The rearrangement joins TRBV2 to TRBJ2-6; D is perhaps TRBD2 (6 bases). The sample was blood. The CDR3 DNA reads TGTGCCGTCCGTGCGGGGTCCGCTGGGGCCAACGTCCTGACTTTC. It codes for CAVRAGSAGANVLTF.